The 6 T cell receptor beta chains presented below share a single source sample, sequenced in a study of blood T cell repertoires in COVID-19. The table came from immunoSEQ multiplex PCR; TCRdb's copy has only in-frame clones and leaves some out. Among around 190,000 clones listed, about 84% were seen once. The sample was peripheral blood. These receptors originate from a human donor in a cohort sampled during active COVID-19.

J is TRBJ2-5 and V is TRBV5-1, with a weak D call TRBD1 (6 bases). The CDR3 has 12 amino acids. CDR1 and CDR2 (germline): SGHRS, YFSETQ. Trimming cost V 6 bases and J 5 bases, with 11 bases left between them. CDR3 bases: TGCGCCAGCACGAACAGGGTTGAGACCCAGTACTTC. As protein: CASTNRVETQYF.

V and J are TRBV25-1 and TRBJ2-7; a weak D match, TRBD2 (6 bases). Germline V gene sequence: CDR1 MGHDK, CDR2 SYGVNS. Between the trimmed V and J ends, which lost 2 bases and 3 bases, there was a span of 11 bases. This CDR3 has 14 amino acids. DNA for the CDR3: TGTGCCAGCAGTGAAACGGGAGTTGGCTACGAGCAGTACTTC. Amino acids: CASSETGVGYEQYF.

V usage is TRBV2 and J usage is TRBJ2-7; D remains unclear. CDR1 is SNHLY, CDR2 FYNNEI, per germline. The V and J ends lost 7 bases and 0 bases respectively, with 7 bases between them. This CDR3 has 12 amino acids. The CDR3 DNA follows: TGTGCCAGCATTCTCCGCTCCTACGAGCAGTACTTC. Translated: CASILRSYEQYF.

V is TRBV4-2 and J is TRBJ1-2; possible D gene TRBD1, 5 bases. Trimming left V 1 base short and J 3 bases short, with 12 bases between. Germline CDR1 LGHNA, CDR2 YNFKEQ. The CDR3 extends over 15 amino acids. CDR3 sequence (DNA): TGTGCCAGCAGCCAAGGAAGGGGTGTGGACTATGGCTACACCTTC. Amino acids: CASSQGRGVDYGYTF.

This clone appeared once. The chain is built from TRBV2 and TRBJ2-7; TRBD2 matches at 11 bases. The V gene's germline CDR1 is SNHLY and CDR2 FYNNEI. V gave up 2 bases and J gave up 3 bases; unmatched junction bases: 0. The length of the CDR3 is 14 residues. The CDR3 DNA reads TGTGCCAGCAGTGAACTAGCGGGGGGCTACGAGCAGTACTTC. Protein sequence: CASSELAGGYEQYF.

This sequence joins TRBV7-6 and TRBJ2-2; D possibly corresponds to TRBD1 (5 bases). CDR3 length equals 15 residues. V shed 4 bases and J shed 0 bases, with 9 bases lying between them. Per the germline V gene, CDR1 is SGHVS and CDR2 is FNYEAQ. The CDR3 loop reads CASSSMDTNTGELFF. CDR3 nucleotides: TGTGCCAGCAGCTCAATGGACACGAACACCGGGGAGCTGTTTTTT.